Shown below are 13 T cell receptor beta chains from a single sample sequenced in a study of T cell responses to AZD1222 COVID-19 vaccine. Only in-frame clones appear in the TCRdb table, and some are missing; sequencing was by immunoSEQ multiplex PCR. The table shows 150,000 or so clones, with more than 70% occurring only once. The source was peripheral blood, collected on day 0 of AZD1222 vaccination. These receptors were obtained from an adult in good health.

J is TRBJ2-7 and V is TRBV2, with TRBD2 matching 7 bases. After removal of 6 bases from V and 7 bases from J, the junction contained 3 bases not matched to a gene. Germline V gene data show CDR1 as SNHLY and CDR2 as FYNNEI. The CDR3 is 11 amino acids. Written as DNA, the CDR3 is TGTGCCAGCAGACGTAGCGGGGAGCAGTACTTC. Translation: CASRRSGEQYF.

CDR3 in DNA: TGTGCCAGCAGCTTAGATGGGCCCCCCCGAGATACGCAGTATTTT. This gives the protein CASSLDGPPRDTQYF. The chain has TRBV7-6 and TRBJ2-3; no clear D. CDR3 length: 15 residues. Germline CDR1 SGHVS, CDR2 FNYEAQ. The V end lost 1 base, the J end lost 5 bases, and 13 bases lay between the germline ends.

The chain has TRBV28 and TRBJ2-3, with D perhaps TRBD1 or TRBD2 (5 bases each). The germline gives CDR1 MDHEN, CDR2 SYDVKM. With 7 bases removed from V and 5 bases from J, the gap between germline ends came to 19 bases. This CDR3 has 15 residues. The CDR3 DNA follows: TGTGCCAGCATATTAAGGTCTGGGACCAAAGATACGCAGTATTTT. Its translation is CASILRSGTKDTQYF.

The chain uses TRBV19 and TRBJ2-3, with 7 bases fitting TRBD2. Germline trimming cut 3 bases from V and 2 bases from J; bases unmatched to any gene: 8. The CDR3 runs to 16 residues. Looked up from germline, CDR1 is LNHDA and CDR2 is SQIVND (reference sequence). The CDR3 sequence: CASSIMGGRPTDTQYF. Here the CDR3 DNA reads TGTGCCAGTAGTATTATGGGCGGGAGACCCACAGATACGCAGTATTTT.

V is TRBV15 and J is TRBJ1-6, with 10 bases matching TRBD1. The V gene end was trimmed by 1 base and the J gene end by 7 bases; junction bases not matched to a gene: 7. This CDR3 spans 17 amino acids. CDR1 LNHNV and CDR2 YYDKDF come from the germline V gene (reference sequence). CDR3 in amino acids: CATSRARWGQGNSPLHF. The CDR3 nucleotides read TGTGCCACCAGCAGAGCCCGGTGGGGACAGGGGAATTCACCCCTCCACTTT.

The gene calls are TRBV4-3 and TRBJ2-1, with 10 nucleotides matching TRBD2. CDR1 LGHNA and CDR2 YSLEER come from the germline V gene. CDR3 length: 16 amino acids. V was pared by 1 base and J by 5 bases, with 5 bases of the junction left unmatched. This CDR3 is CASSQALAGANNEQFF. The DNA for the CDR3 is TGCGCCAGCAGCCAAGCGCTAGCGGGAGCCAACAATGAGCAGTTCTTC.

The gene calls are TRBV4-1 and TRBJ2-7; TRBD1 might be the D (6 bases). This CDR3 spans 15 amino acids. Germline V CDR1 and CDR2: MGHRA, YSYEKL. V was clipped by 4 bases and J by 2 bases, with 15 bases between them. CDR3 nucleotide sequence: TGCGCCAGCAGCCCACAGTCCGGACAGACCTACGAGCAGTACTTC. This translates into CASSPQSGQTYEQYF.

The rearrangement links TRBV6-5 to TRBJ1-5; 10 bases are shared with TRBD1. V lost 6 bases and J lost 4; bases outside the gene matches: 6. The CDR3 sequence is 15 residues long. CDR1 is MNHEY, CDR2 SVGAGI, per germline. The CDR3, as DNA: TGTGCCAGCAGCGCCGGACAGGGGGTAAATCAGCCCCAGCATTTT. It translates to CASSAGQGVNQPQHF.

With respect to this clone: The sample has other DNA sequences that encode this CDR3 too. The chain combines TRBV28 with TRBJ2-7, with 8 bases lining up with TRBD2. Germline CDR1 and CDR2: MDHEN and SYDVKM. V gave up 6 bases and J gave up 4 bases; unmatched junction bases: 2. This CDR3 spans 12 amino acids. The chain's CDR3 is CASRAGVYEQYF. The CDR3 nucleotides are TGTGCCAGCAGAGCGGGGGTTTACGAGCAGTACTTC.

The V and J genes are TRBV29-1 and TRBJ2-1; possible D gene TRBD2, 6 bases. Germline V lookup: CDR1 SQVTM, CDR2 ANQGSEA. The CDR3 extends over 16 amino acids. The V end was cut by 4 bases, the J end by 4 bases, with 20 bases between. CDR3 amino acids: CSVVGARGRTYNEQFF. DNA for the CDR3: TGCAGCGTTGTGGGCGCTCGGGGGAGGACGTACAATGAGCAGTTCTTC.

This clone was observed a single time. The V and J genes are TRBV7-2 and TRBJ1-5; unclear D gene. The CDR3 has 15 residues. The ends were cut back, 5 bases at V and 3 bases at J, with 14 bases in the middle. The germline V gene encodes CDR1 SGHTA and CDR2 FQGNSA. CDR3 coding DNA: TGTGCCAGCAGCCGGGTGGTGGGTGACAATCAGCCCCAGCATTTT. It encodes CASSRVVGDNQPQHF.

This chain links TRBV27 with TRBJ2-1, with 9 positions matching TRBD1. The CDR3 has 14 residues. Germline V CDR1 and CDR2: MNHEY, SMNVEV (reference sequence). The ends lost 1 base at V and 7 bases at J; junction bases unmatched: 2. The CDR3, as DNA: TGTGCCAGCAGTTTATACAGGGGGCAGAATGAGCAGTTCTTC. Its translation is CASSLYRGQNEQFF.

V is TRBV5-6 and J is TRBJ1-1; the match to TRBD1 covers 8 bases. Germline CDR1 SGHDT, CDR2 YYEEEE. The CDR3 totals 19 residues. With V trimmed by 1 base and J by 5 bases, 19 bases remained unmatched. This chain's CDR3 is CASSLPYRALQGERTEAFF. CDR3 nucleotide sequence: TGTGCCAGCAGCTTGCCATACAGGGCCTTACAGGGGGAAAGAACTGAAGCTTTCTTT.